This note documents a single T cell receptor (beta chain) sequence. Libraries were prepared by immunoSEQ multiplex PCR; TCRdb keeps only in-frame clonotypes and omits some of them. The sample has around 150,000 clones; about 88% are singletons. These data originate in a study of blood T cell repertoires in COVID-19. The wider study: The samples span acute and convalescent COVID-19 from the United States, Italy and Spain. Nucleic acid was either cDNA or gDNA, and it came from T cells, B-cell-depleted T cells, or PBMCs.

Germline V gene sequence: CDR1 WSHSY, CDR2 SAAADI. CDR3 size: 13 residues. Germline trimming cut 10 bases from V and 5 bases from J; bases unmatched to any gene: 4. The sequenced sample was peripheral blood. The rearrangement uses TRBV10-2 and TRBJ1-6, with 8 bases matching TRBD1. This sequence was found in a man between 18 and 35 years old with acute or convalescent COVID-19. CDR3 DNA: TGCGCCACTAGGACAGGGCATAATTCACCCCTCCACTTT. It encodes CATRTGHNSPLHF.